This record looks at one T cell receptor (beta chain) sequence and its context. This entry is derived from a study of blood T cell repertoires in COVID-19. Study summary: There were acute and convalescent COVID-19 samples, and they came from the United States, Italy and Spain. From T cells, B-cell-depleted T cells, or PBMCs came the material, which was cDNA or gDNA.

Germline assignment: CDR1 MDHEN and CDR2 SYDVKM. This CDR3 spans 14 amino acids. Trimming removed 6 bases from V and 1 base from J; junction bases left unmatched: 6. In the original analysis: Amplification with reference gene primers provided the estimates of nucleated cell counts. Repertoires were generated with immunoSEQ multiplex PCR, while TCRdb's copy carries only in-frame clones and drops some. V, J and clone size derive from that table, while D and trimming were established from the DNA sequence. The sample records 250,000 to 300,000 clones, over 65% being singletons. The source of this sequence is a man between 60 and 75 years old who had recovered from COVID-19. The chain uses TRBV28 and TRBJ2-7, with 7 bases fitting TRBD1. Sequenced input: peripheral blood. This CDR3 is CASRPTGNSYEQYF. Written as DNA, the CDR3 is TGTGCCAGCAGGCCGACAGGGAATTCCTACGAGCAGTACTTC.